These 25 T cell receptor beta chains came from one sample sequenced in a study of cytomegalovirus exposure and HLA in healthy donors. Use of 60 Vbeta and 13 Jbeta primers characterized the PCR. Measured with immunoSEQ multiplex PCR; TCRdb has only the in-frame clones, and not every one. The data show approximately 150,000 clones, roughly three quarters seen once. The sample was PBMCs. The receptors stem from a male donor in good health and CMV-seronegative.

This clone was observed a handful of times. The V call is TRBV27, the J call TRBJ2-7; D is perhaps TRBD2 (6 bases). V lost 4 bases and J 4 bases, leaving 11 bases between the germline ends. There are 13 residues in the CDR3. Germline V lookup: CDR1 MNHEY, CDR2 SMNVEV (reference sequence). Here the CDR3 reads CASSWGVGYEQYF. In DNA form, the CDR3 reads TGTGCCAGCAGTTGGGGGGTCGGTTACGAGCAGTACTTC.

The chain couples TRBV7-9 to TRBJ1-2; D gene unclear. Trimming removed 1 base at V and 4 bases at J, with 16 bases between. The CDR3 spans 16 residues. Germline V gene sequence: CDR1 SEHNR, CDR2 FQNEAQ (reference sequence). CDR3 nucleotides: TGTGCCAGCAGCTTAGAACTTCAGGCGTACGGCTATGGCTACACCTTC. Translating gives CASSLELQAYGYGYTF.

This chain links TRBV19 with TRBJ1-3; perhaps TRBD1 as D (6 bases). Germline assignment: CDR1 LNHDA and CDR2 SQIVND (reference sequence). Deletions cut 1 base from V and 4 bases from J, with 23 bases between. CDR3 size: 19 residues. This chain's CDR3 is CASSIVGTPSSSVGNTIYF. The CDR3 coding sequence is TGTGCCAGTAGTATAGTTGGGACACCCTCAAGCTCTGTCGGAAACACCATATATTTT.

This clone was observed a handful of times. V is TRBV28 and J is TRBJ2-7, with D hard to call. The CDR3 consists of 12 residues. Germline V gene data show CDR1 as MDHEN and CDR2 as SYDVKM. Trimming cost V 6 bases and J 0 bases, with 6 bases left between them. CDR3 residues: CASSESSYEQYF. In nucleotides, the CDR3 is TGTGCCAGCAGCGAGAGCTCCTACGAGCAGTACTTC.

The chain links TRBV29-1 to TRBJ1-1; TRBD1 agrees at 7 bases. With V trimmed by 6 bases and J by 4 bases, 8 bases remained unmatched. The CDR3 runs to 13 residues. Germline lookup yields CDR1 SQVTM and CDR2 ANQGSEA. CDR3 region: CSVTGTGSTEAFF. The CDR3 region has the DNA TGCAGCGTGACAGGGACGGGTAGCACTGAAGCTTTCTTT.

The rearrangement uses TRBV7-6 and TRBJ2-5, with 7 bases identical to TRBD2. CDR3 length: 14 amino acids. The ends lost 3 bases at V and 4 bases at J; junction bases unmatched: 5. CDR1 and CDR2 (germline): SGHVS, FNYEAQ. The CDR3: CASSFREVTETQYF. CDR3 in DNA: TGTGCCAGCAGCTTTCGGGAGGTGACAGAGACCCAGTACTTC.

The V call is TRBV4-1, the J call TRBJ1-5, with unresolved D. CDR1 and CDR2 (germline): MGHRA, YSYEKL. There are 14 residues in the CDR3. V was trimmed by 2 bases and J by 9 bases, leaving 14 bases between them. The CDR3 region is CASSQSLAAVPQHF. Here the CDR3 DNA reads TGCGCCAGCAGCCAATCTTTAGCCGCAGTGCCCCAGCATTTT.

The V and J genes are TRBV30 and TRBJ1-2; 9 nucleotides align to TRBD1. V lost 6 bases, J lost 4 bases, and 3 bases stayed unmatched. CDR1 and CDR2 from the germline V gene are GTSNPN and SVGIG (reference sequence). The CDR3 has 12 residues. The CDR3: CACQGQGYGYTF. The CDR3 nucleotides read TGTGCCTGTCAGGGACAGGGCTATGGCTACACCTTC.

V is TRBV7-9 and J is TRBJ1-1, with a weak D call TRBD1 (5 bases). CDR3 length: 15 residues. Germline CDR1 reads SEHNR; CDR2 reads FQNEAQ (reference sequence). The V and J ends lost 3 bases and 0 bases respectively, with 11 bases between them. CDR3 bases: TGTGCCAGCAGCTTGGGGCGACAGATGAACACTGAAGCTTTCTTT. This codes for CASSLGRQMNTEAFF.

The chain recombines TRBV5-1 with TRBJ2-7, with D uncertain. The CDR3 is 12 residues long. V lost 1 base and J 5 bases, leaving 7 bases between the germline ends. Germline V lookup: CDR1 SGHRS, CDR2 YFSETQ. The CDR3 DNA reads TGCGCCAGCAGCTTGTCGGTCCACGAGCAGTACTTC. Protein product: CASSLSVHEQYF.

To note about this clone: At one end, the junction sequence differs from germline, possibly due to a read error. The chain couples TRBV7-9 to TRBJ2-1; TRBD2 matches 11 bases. The CDR3 consists of 18 residues. CDR1 and CDR2 (germline): SEHNR, FQNEAQ (reference sequence). CDR3 bases: TGTTCCAGCAGCTCCCTAGCGGGAGGCCTCCCCTCCTACAATGAGCAGTTCTTC. Translating gives CSSSSLAGGLPSYNEQFF.

This clone was seen more than once but under ten times. This rearrangement joins TRBV7-2 to TRBJ2-2, with D maybe TRBD2 (5 bases). Germline assignment: CDR1 SGHTA and CDR2 FQGNSA. V dropped 3 bases and J dropped 2 bases, with 7 bases sitting between them. The CDR3 extends over 14 amino acids. The DNA of the CDR3 is TGTGCCAGCAGCTTTAGCGCAAACACCGGGGAGCTGTTTTTT. Translating it yields CASSFSANTGELFF.

The J gene is TRBJ1-2, the V gene TRBV6-5; 9 positions agree with TRBD1. Germline V gives CDR1 MNHEY, CDR2 SVGAGI. The CDR3 is 15 amino acids. The ends lost 4 bases at V and 3 bases at J; junction bases unmatched: 6. CDR3 region: CASSSGQGIDYGYTF. CDR3 DNA sequence: TGTGCCAGCAGTTCGGGACAGGGAATCGACTATGGCTACACCTTC.

The V call is TRBV28, the J call TRBJ2-5; 9 bases map to TRBD2. Judging by the DNA end, TRBJ2-7 fits better; the J call may be wrong. This CDR3 comprises 15 residues. CDR1 and CDR2 from the germline V gene are MDHEN and SYDVKM. The CDR3 DNA reads TGTGCCAGCAGTTTACCGGCGGGAGGGGCTTACGAGCAGTACTTC. Amino acids: CASSLPAGGAYEQYF.

This clone was seen a single time. The V gene is TRBV28, the J gene TRBJ2-5; maybe TRBD1 (5 bases). The germline gives CDR1 MDHEN, CDR2 SYDVKM. The CDR3 loop spans 15 amino acids. The V end lost 6 bases, the J end lost 0 bases, and 14 bases lay between the germline ends. The CDR3 DNA reads as TGTGCCAGCAGCACGAATCAGGGAAACCAAGAGACCCAGTACTTC. It translates to CASSTNQGNQETQYF.

In DNA form, the CDR3 reads TGTGCCAGCAGCCGAGACAGGGGCTCTGGAAACACCATATATTTT. Protein sequence: CASSRDRGSGNTIYF. The rearrangement links TRBV4-2 to TRBJ1-3, with 8 positions matching TRBD1. Germline trimming cut 4 bases from V and 0 bases from J; bases unmatched to any gene: 2. Per germline, CDR1 LGHNA and CDR2 YNFKEQ. The CDR3 covers 15 residues.

The CDR3 DNA follows: TGCGCGTCCGGGGGAATTAACAATGAGCAGTTCTTC. Translation gives CASGGINNEQFF. The rearrangement uses TRBV5-1 and TRBJ2-1, with D perhaps matching TRBD2 (6 bases). This CDR3 has 12 amino acids. Germline lookup yields CDR1 SGHRS and CDR2 YFSETQ. The complete variable domain, with remaining parts taken from reference TRBV5-1 and TRBJ2-1, reads KAGVTQTPRYLIKTRGQQVTLSCSPISGHRSVSWYQQTPGQGLQFLFEYFSETQRNKGNFPGRFSGRQFSNSRSEMNVSTLELGDSALYLCASGGINNEQFFGPGTRLTVL.

V gene TRBV2 combines with J gene TRBJ1-2; TRBD1 aligns across 7 bases. V was clipped by 6 bases and J by 8 bases; unmatched bases: 9. This CDR3 region has 13 residues. Per the germline V gene, CDR1 is SNHLY and CDR2 is FYNNEI. The CDR3 nucleotides are TGTGCCAGCAGGAAGGAGGGGGCGGGGGGCTACACCTTC. It is translated as CASRKEGAGGYTF.

This clone was seen a single time. The chain couples TRBV7-2 to TRBJ2-5, with TRBD2 matching 8 bases. The V gene's germline CDR1 is SGHTA and CDR2 FQGNSA. With 8 bases clipped from V and 3 bases from J, the junction kept 8 bases outside the gene matches. This CDR3 spans 14 amino acids. The CDR3 loop is CASVSAGGEETQYF. The CDR3 DNA follows: TGTGCCAGCGTTTCCGCGGGGGGCGAAGAGACCCAGTACTTC.

In nucleotides, the CDR3 is TGTGCCAGCAGCTATGATCAGGGGCCCGAAGAGACCCAGTACTTC. Its translation is CASSYDQGPEETQYF. The chain has TRBV7-8 and TRBJ2-5, with D maybe TRBD1 (6 bases). The germline CDR1 and CDR2 sequences are SGHVS and FQNEAQ. The V gene lost 4 bases and the J gene lost 3 bases, with 15 bases spanning the gap. The CDR3 sequence is 15 residues long. Together with reference TRBV7-8 and TRBJ2-5, the CDR3 gives the full variable domain: GAGVSQSPRYKVAKRGQDVALRCDPISGHVSLFWYQQALGQGPEFLTYFQNEAQLDKSGLPSDRFFAERPEGSVSTLKIQRTQQEDSAVYLCASSYDQGPEETQYFGPGTRLLVL.

This clone was counted only a few times. J is TRBJ1-5 and V is TRBV27; 7 bases align to TRBD1. Trimming cost V 6 bases and J 0 bases; bases outside gene matches: 5. Germline values: CDR1 MNHEY, CDR2 SMNVEV (reference sequence). The CDR3 length is 15 residues. CDR3 coding DNA: TGTGCCAGCAGATTGACAGGGAGTAGCAATCAGCCCCAGCATTTT. Translating gives CASRLTGSSNQPQHF.

CDR3 in DNA: TGTGCCAGCAGCCAAGCCCAGGCCCCCACCGGGGAGCTGTTTTTT. It translates to CASSQAQAPTGELFF. This chain uses TRBV14 with TRBJ2-2; D gene ambiguous. V lost 1 base and J 4 bases, leaving 10 bases between the germline ends. CDR1 and CDR2 from the germline V gene are SGHDN and FVKESK. CDR3 length equals 15 residues.

The chain is built from TRBV19 and TRBJ2-2; D unclear. The V gene's germline CDR1 is LNHDA and CDR2 SQIVND (reference sequence). V lost 10 bases, J lost 4 bases, and 10 bases lay in between. There are 12 residues in the CDR3. The CDR3 DNA reads as TGTGCCACCAAGCGAGGCACCGGGGAGCTGTTTTTT. Amino acids: CATKRGTGELFF. The complete variable domain, with remaining parts taken from reference TRBV19 and TRBJ2-2, reads DGGITQSPKYLFRKEGQNVTLSCEQNLNHDAMYWYRQDPGQGLRLIYYSQIVNDFQKGDIAEGYSVSREKKESFPLTVTSAQKNPTAFYLCATKRGTGELFFGEGSRLTVL.

This sequence joins TRBV4-3 and TRBJ2-3; no clear D gene. The ends were cut back, 0 bases at V and 4 bases at J, with 5 bases in the middle. The CDR3 is 13 residues long. In germline, CDR1 is LGHNA, CDR2 YSLEER. In nucleotides, the CDR3 is TGCGCCAGCAGCCAAGAGAGTCCAGATACGCAGTATTTT. Translating it yields CASSQESPDTQYF.

This chain connects TRBV5-1 to TRBJ1-2; tentative D call: TRBD1 (5 bases). The CDR3 extends over 14 amino acids. Trimming took off 4 bases at V and 5 bases at J, with 15 bases between the two ends. Germline CDR1 SGHRS, CDR2 YFSETQ. Here the CDR3 reads CASSGGGTSYGYTF. For the CDR3, the DNA is TGCGCCAGCAGCGGTGGCGGGACTTCATATGGCTACACCTTC.